This T cell receptor beta chain was sequenced during a study of T-cell reconstitution after alpha-beta-depleted transplantation in children. Whole-study results and caveats: Several patients had high TCRbeta diversity at day 60; it came from surviving recipient T cells and thymic progenitors. Roughly two months post-transplant, alpha-beta T cells reportedly originated from several hundred graft clones that had expanded. One year after transplant, T-cell counts and diversity came mostly from newly produced T cells.

The V end lost 5 bases, the J end lost 6 bases, and 20 bases lay between the germline ends. Germline lookup yields CDR1 LNHDA and CDR2 SQIVND (reference sequence). The CDR3 runs 15 residues. As it was prepared, the TCRbeta library received unique molecular identifiers. TCRdb re-derived calls from the PCR reads in MiXCR, one entry per CDR3 protein. The sample includes fewer than 1 million distinct CDR3 sequences, about 15% seen only once; the top ten take around 4.5%. A note on this clonotype: Its antigen is unidentified.

The clonotype comes from a male patient between 5 and 17 years old who had a stem cell transplant for acute lymphoblastic leukemia, so the T cells may come from the graft donor. The specimen comprised PBMCs, mostly from graft donor cells, sampled 360 days after TCRalphabeta/CD19-depleted stem cell transplant. This rearrangement joins TRBV19 to TRBJ2-7; tentative D call: TRBD1 (5 bases). Here the CDR3 DNA reads TGTGCCAGTAGTCTTTGGACAACCCTTCGAGGCGAGCAGTACTTC. It encodes CASSLWTTLRGEQYF.